This TCR beta chain was observed in a study of blood T cells in healthy people across ages. A second PCR of 7 to 11 cycles used a sample-barcoded 5' primer and a J-beta primer mix. TCRdb re-called the 5' RACE reads with MiXCR, one entry per CDR3 protein. This repertoire shows approximately 800,000 distinct CDR3 sequences, 58% found once; its top ten account for approximately 21%. The germline CDR1 and CDR2 sequences are SGHDT and YYEEEE. V lost 0 bases to trimming and J lost 3 bases, with 18 bases between them. The CDR3 has 17 residues. This clonotype was seen only a few times. Sample: blood. The V call is TRBV5-6, the J call TRBJ1-2; D not certain. This sequence originates from a man aged 30 to 45 in good health. CDR3 sequence reads: CASSLGRFPRHDYGYTF. In nucleotides, the CDR3 is TGTGCCAGCAGCTTGGGTAGATTCCCGCGACATGACTATGGCTACACCTTC.